Detailed here is one TCR beta chain. Antigen specificity is unknown. The source of the sample is a study of shared clonotypes between healthy human individuals. Study conclusions and caveats: Sequencing depth was a factor that was expected to affect clonotype sharing among donors. Generation probabilities of non-shared clonotypes were lower (relative to those shared by all four donors).

Generated by immunoSEQ multiplex PCR, the TCRdb table keeps only in-frame clones and is missing some. The data hold more than 2 million clones, with 85% to 95% observed a single time. Germline V gene lookup returns CDR1 SQVTM and CDR2 ANQGSEA. Between the trimmed V and J ends, which lost 7 bases and 4 bases, there was a span of 9 bases. This CDR3 is built from 11 residues. The source is a man aged 18-30 years in good health. Sequenced: naive CD4+ T cells sorted from blood. The subset was: CD45RA+ positively selected. The chain recombines TRBV29-1 with TRBJ2-3, with D perhaps matching TRBD1 or TRBD2 (6 bases each). The DNA of the CDR3 is TGCAGCGAGGGGGAGGCAGATACGCAGTATTTT. The encoded protein is CSEGEADTQYF.